The source of this T cell receptor (beta chain) is a study of T-cell memory formation after mild COVID-19 (dated by TCRdb to the early 2020s). As for the study more broadly: TCR sequence clusters from the two donors were found to be largely donor specific. Two young, previously healthy adult volunteers made up the cohort, one male and one female. In two donors, T-cell clones that expanded and contracted after mild COVID-19 were tracked by sequencing TCRalpha and TCRbeta repertoires over time.

Details on this clonotype: No antigen is known for it. No base quality information exists; no much larger clone differs at one position.

Study-wide findings and limitations: Some responding clones were detected in pre-infection memory, which suggested that pre-existing cross-reactive memory T cells had joined the SARS-CoV-2 response. Clones contracting from day 15 to 85 had balanced CD4/CD8 phenotypes, while a second wave expanding from day 15 to 37 was biased towards CD4+. SARS-CoV-2 specificity was not confirmed for the second-wave clones peaking on day 37. Contracting CD4+ clones were found mainly in CM and EM memory subsets, while CD8+ clones were enriched in EMRA. The study covered only a couple of mild cases, and larger cohorts including severe cases with pre-infection samples were considered necessary.

Instrument on record: Illumina NovaSeq 6000. Using 5'RACE with constant-segment primers, TCRalpha and TCRbeta cDNA libraries were constructed, with sample barcodes and unique molecular identifiers added in the process. RNA was extracted from every sample with Trizol reagent. Amplification of the libraries took two PCR steps, and the second step added a second sample barcode plus Illumina TruSeq adapters. The libraries were sequenced on an Illumina NovaSeq using 2 x 150 bp paired-end reads. Under the source paper's analysis protocol: Reads were demultiplexed and collapsed into UMI-guided consensus sequences with migec v1.2.7. Using mixcr v2.1.11, UMI consensuses were aligned to TRA and TRB V and J templates and then assembled into clonotypes. A clonotype was counted as expanded or contracted only if both edgeR and NoisET called the change significant, with noise models trained on biological replicates. edgeR calls used a false discovery rate-adjusted p below 0.01 and a log2 fold-change threshold of 1. As an exploratory analysis of dynamics, max-normalized trajectories of the 1000 most abundant clonotypes were examined with PCA combined with hierarchical clustering. Separately sequenced CD4+ and CD8+ repertoires were used to assign the CD4 or CD8 phenotype of responding clones. TCRdb reprocessed the public reads (quality trimming at Q25 with fastp, clone calling with MiXCR) and kept in-frame beta chains. Records with the same CDR3 protein are collapsed into one entry carrying the most frequent genes and DNA. None of the V and J calls come from the authors' own analysis; TCRdb made them. The sample table contains 50,000 to 70,000 distinct CDR3 sequences; only one count was recorded for 12% of them. Of the sample, under 25% is held by the ten largest clones.

V loses 5 bases of germline sequence and J loses 0 bases, and the interval between the two ends is 20 bases. CDR3 length: 18 amino acids, cysteine to phenylalanine. Only CDR3 DNA is held: 54 bases, read in frame from base 1. CDR1 and CDR2, per the germline V gene (reference sequence), are MNHEY and SMNVEV. PBMCs were isolated by Ficoll-Paque density gradient centrifugation. Recombination joined TRBV27 with TRBJ1-5, with no D gene named confidently. This receptor was taken from a man younger than 35 who had mild COVID-19 (a few samples of this study predate the infection). The sample titles of this study are shuffled in the database, so cell type and time point are left out; the donor was told from shared clones. The sample taken for sequencing was PBMCs or a T cell subset sorted from them (not recorded which). The sequence in DNA is TGTGCCAGCAGTCACATACCCCGGGATATGAATAGCAATCAGCCCCAGCATTTT. Translation gives CASSHIPRDMNSNQPQHF.